This is a list of T cell receptor beta chains from one sample in a study of blood T cells in healthy people across ages. TCRdb redid the calling of the 5' RACE reads with MiXCR, one entry per CDR3 protein. The sample consists of about 1.6 million distinct CDR3 sequences, 30% to 35% of them appearing once. The sample consisted of blood. Every receptor here comes from a woman aged 30 to 39 in good health. CDR3s include the opening cysteine and the closing phenylalanine or tryptophan. D genes are given only for firm matches. The size of a clone is reported for some rows only, either as once, few or many, or as a class for expanded clones.

TRBD1,few,TRBJ2-7,TRBV3-1,TGTGCCAGCAGCCCCCAGGGGGCGGGGTACGAGCAGTACTTC,CASSPQGAGYEQYF
.,.,TRBJ2-7,TRBV4-1,TGCGCCAGCAGCCAAGAGGCAGGGTACCTCTACGAGCAGTACTTC,CASSQEAGYLYEQYF
.,.,TRBJ2-3,TRBV24-1,TGTGCCACCAGTGAGGGGTTGCCGAATACGCAGTATTTT,CATSEGLPNTQYF
.,.,TRBJ2-3,TRBV20-1,TGCAGTGCTGGAGAAAAGACGGATGATTCTAGCACAGATACGCAGTATTTT,CSAGEKTDDSSTDTQYF
.,few,TRBJ2-2,TRBV20-1,TGCAGTGCGAACAGGGTTCGTAGCACCGGGGAGCTGTTTTTT,CSANRVRSTGELFF
.,.,TRBJ1-2,TRBV6-6,TGTACCAGCAGTTACGACAGTATCTGCTATGGCTACACCTTC,CTSSYDSICYGYTF
.,.,TRBJ2-1,TRBV20-1,TGCAGTGCTCGAATCGGACTTTACGATGAGCAGTTCTTC,CSARIGLYDEQFF
.,.,TRBJ1-1,TRBV7-9,TGTGCCAGCAGCCCTCCGGGACACCCGAGCACTGAAGCTTTCTTT,CASSPPGHPSTEAFF
.,.,TRBJ2-1,TRBV7-9,TGTGCCAGCAGCTTAGAGGCGTACTCCTCCTACAATGAGCAGTTCTTC,CASSLEAYSSYNEQFF
.,few,TRBJ2-7,TRBV12-3/TRBV12-4,TGTGCCAGCAGTTTAGCGGGGGGGCCACGCGAGCAGTACTTC,CASSLAGGPREQYF
TRBD1,.,TRBJ1-2,TRBV20-1,TGCAGTGCTAGACCGACAGGGTTGTCTGTCTACACCTTC,CSARPTGLSVYTF
.,few,TRBJ1-1,TRBV4-2,TGTGCCAGCAGCCGGGACGACAGGAACACTGTAGCTTTCTTT,CASSRDDRNTVAFF
TRBD2,few,TRBJ2-7,TRBV6-5,TGTGCCAGCAGTTGGGGAGGGTCAACCTACGAGCAGTACTTC,CASSWGGSTYEQYF
TRBD2,.,TRBJ2-3,TRBV9,TGTGCCAGCAGCGTAGATGGAGCGGGGGTGGCAGATACGCAGTATTTT,CASSVDGAGVADTQYF
.,few,TRBJ1-5,TRBV10-3,TGTGCCATCTCCCCGGGGCAGAGCAATCAGCCCCAGCATTTT,CAISPGQSNQPQHF
.,few,TRBJ2-3,TRBV12-3/TRBV12-4,TGTGCCAGCAGTTTAACCCTCGTCGGCGCAGATACGCAGTATTTT,CASSLTLVGADTQYF
.,.,TRBJ2-1,TRBV11-2,TGTGCCAGCAGCTCGAGGATCACCTTCTACAATGAGCAGTTCTTC,CASSSRITFYNEQFF
.,.,TRBJ2-7,TRBV2,TGTGCCAGCGGGCCAGATCCCTCGGGCGAGCAGTACTTC,CASGPDPSGEQYF
.,.,TRBJ2-1,TRBV9,TGTGCCAGCAGCGGCACAGCAGAGCAGTTCTTC,CASSGTAEQFF
.,once,TRBJ2-3,TRBV20-1,TGCAGTGCTGGGGGCCTTAGCACAGATACGCAGTATTTT,CSAGGLSTDTQYF
.,.,TRBJ2-5,TRBV5-1,TGCGCCAGCTCCTTACAGGCGATCCAAGAGACCCAGTACTTC,CASSLQAIQETQYF
TRBD2,many,TRBJ2-1,TRBV7-9,TGTGCCAGCAGCTTAATAGCGGGAGGCTACAATGAGCAGTTCTTC,CASSLIAGGYNEQFF
TRBD2,few,TRBJ2-3,TRBV4-2,TGTGCCAGCAGCCAAGAAGGGGTTAGCGGGGGCCATCTCACAGATACGCAGTATTTT,CASSQEGVSGGHLTDTQYF
TRBD1,.,TRBJ1-1,TRBV7-6,TGTGCCAGCAGCGCTAGGACTGGGACAGCGAACACTGAAGCTTTCTTT,CASSARTGTANTEAFF
.,.,TRBJ2-1,TRBV20-1,TGCAGTGCTAGTCGGAAACTGATCGGTGAGCAGTTCTTC,CSASRKLIGEQFF
.,.,TRBJ1-1,TRBV4-2,TGTGCCAGCAGCCAAAGGGGGGGGGACACTGAAGCTTTCTTT,CASSQRGGDTEAFF
TRBD2,few,TRBJ2-1,TRBV29-1,TGCAGCGGATGGACTAGCGGGGGCAATGAGCAGTTCTTC,CSGWTSGGNEQFF
.,.,TRBJ2-1,TRBV9,TGTGCCAGCAGCGTATTACGGGAACCCTTAAATGAGCAGTTCTTC,CASSVLREPLNEQFF
.,.,TRBJ2-7,TRBV7-2,TGTGCCAGCAGCTTAGGTCGGGTTCCCGCCTACGAGCAGTACTTC,CASSLGRVPAYEQYF
TRBD1,few,TRBJ2-4,TRBV28,TGTGCCAGCAGTCCATCGGGGACAGACCTTACCAAAAACATTCAGTACTTC,CASSPSGTDLTKNIQYF
.,.,TRBJ1-5,TRBV20-1,TGCAGTGCGGAAAGGGGGTCCAATCAGCCCCAGCATTTT,CSAERGSNQPQHF
.,.,TRBJ1-2,TRBV20-1,TGCAATGCTAGAGCGGGGGTTACTAACTATGGCTACACCTTC,CNARAGVTNYGYTF
.,.,TRBJ2-7,TRBV18,TGTGCCAGCTCACCATCCCGGACCGACTACGAGCAGTACTTC,CASSPSRTDYEQYF
.,.,TRBJ1-5,TRBV24-1,TGTGCCACCAGTGATTTCTCTAGCAATCAGCCCCAGCATTTT,CATSDFSSNQPQHF
.,.,TRBJ1-2,TRBV6-1,TGTGCCAGCAGCCGTAACAGGGCCTATGGCTACACCTTC,CASSRNRAYGYTF
.,few,TRBJ1-4,TRBV12-3/TRBV12-4,TGTGCCAGCAGTTTTTGGGGGGGCGGTGAAAAACTGTTTTTT,CASSFWGGGEKLFF
.,.,TRBJ2-1,TRBV2,TGTGCCAGCAGTGAACCAGTAGGGGCGGTCAATGAGCAGTTCTTC,CASSEPVGAVNEQFF
TRBD1,.,TRBJ2-2,TRBV10-3,TGTGCCATCAGTGTTCAGGGGGCCACCGGGGAGCTGTTTTTT,CAISVQGATGELFF
TRBD2,few,TRBJ2-7,TRBV2,TGTGCCAGCCTCTTCTTAGCGGGAGAGTCCTACGAGCAGTACTTC,CASLFLAGESYEQYF
.,.,TRBJ1-1,TRBV6-1,TGTGCCAGCAGTTTCCAGGGTGGGGAAATGAACACTGAAGCTTTCTTT,CASSFQGGEMNTEAFF
TRBD1,.,TRBJ1-4,TRBV6-2/TRBV6-3,TGTGCCAGCAGCTACGACCAGACAGGGGGCGAAGAAAAACTGTTTTTT,CASSYDQTGGEEKLFF
.,.,TRBJ2-7,TRBV20-1,TGCAGTGCTCTCCATAGGCAGACAGCTTCCTACGAGCAGTACTTC,CSALHRQTASYEQYF
.,.,TRBJ1-3,TRBV7-9,TGTGCCAGCAGCTTATCGACGAGCTCTGGAAACACCATATATTTT,CASSLSTSSGNTIYF
TRBD1,few,TRBJ1-2,TRBV4-1,TGCGCCAGCAGCCAAACCGACAGGGGTCATGGCTACACCTTC,CASSQTDRGHGYTF
.,.,TRBJ2-1,TRBV5-6,TGTGCCAGCAGCGGACCCGAGACAACTTCCCCAGGGGATGAGCAGTTCTTC,CASSGPETTSPGDEQFF
.,few,TRBJ1-2,TRBV5-1,TGCGCCAGCAGCTTGGAGTGGCAGGGCTATGGCTACACCTTC,CASSLEWQGYGYTF